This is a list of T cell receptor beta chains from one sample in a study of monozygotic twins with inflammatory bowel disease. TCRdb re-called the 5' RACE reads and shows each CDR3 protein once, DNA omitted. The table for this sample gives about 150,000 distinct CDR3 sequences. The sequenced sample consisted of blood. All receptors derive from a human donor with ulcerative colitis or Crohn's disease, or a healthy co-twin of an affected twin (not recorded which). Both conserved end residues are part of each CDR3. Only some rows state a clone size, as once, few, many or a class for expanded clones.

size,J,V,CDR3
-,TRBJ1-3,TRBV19,CASSMTRPMATGGNTIYF
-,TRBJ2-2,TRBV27,CASSLAVQGEGELFF
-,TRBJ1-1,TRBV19,CASKDRSNTEAFF
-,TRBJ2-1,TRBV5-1,CASSSDSGSSNEQFF
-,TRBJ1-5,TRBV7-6,CASSVSPNQPQHF
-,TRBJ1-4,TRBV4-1,CVSSQGRQWVVNEKLFF
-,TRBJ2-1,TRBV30,CAWSEQGRASYNEQFF
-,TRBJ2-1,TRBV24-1,CATELAGYSSEQFF
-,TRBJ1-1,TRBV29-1,CSSTPAGGINTEAFF
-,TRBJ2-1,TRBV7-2,CASSLETGGYEQFF
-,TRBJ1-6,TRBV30,CAWSPGDLTIFLPLHF
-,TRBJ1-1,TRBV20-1,CSARDPYSVTEAFF
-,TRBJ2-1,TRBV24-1,CATSEYNEQFF
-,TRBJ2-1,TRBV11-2,CASSLDLGAGVRNEQFF
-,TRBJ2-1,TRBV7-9,CASSSPLLWEHQFF
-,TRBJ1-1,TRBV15,CATSRRPYEAFF
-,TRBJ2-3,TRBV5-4,CASSPSGRASVATQYF
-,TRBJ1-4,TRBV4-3,CASSQAWGGTTNEKLFF
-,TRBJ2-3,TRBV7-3,CASSLMGGALTDTQYF
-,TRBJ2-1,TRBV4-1,CASSQPRNGNNEQFF
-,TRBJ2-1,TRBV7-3,CASRQGSNNEQFF
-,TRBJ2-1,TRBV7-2,CASSLKHEQFF
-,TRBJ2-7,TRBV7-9,CASSLAGSGEQYF
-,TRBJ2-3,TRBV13,CASSFSAGTQYF
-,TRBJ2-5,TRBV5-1,CASSFKAEETQYF
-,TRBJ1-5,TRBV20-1,CSAGTGSNQPQHF
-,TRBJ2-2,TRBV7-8,CASSLSNGELFF
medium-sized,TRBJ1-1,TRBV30,CAWSVPREEAFF
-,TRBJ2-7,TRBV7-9,CASSRGTSYEQYF
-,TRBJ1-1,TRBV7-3,CASSLMAALNTEAFF
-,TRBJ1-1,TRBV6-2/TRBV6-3,CASSPLTGANTEAFF
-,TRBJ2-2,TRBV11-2,CASSLNPTGGYTGELFF
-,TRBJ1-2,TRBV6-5,CASSPGQGGGYTF
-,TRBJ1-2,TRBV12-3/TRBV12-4,CASSLVPGNIVANYGYTF
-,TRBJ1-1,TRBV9,CASSVEASGGTEAFF
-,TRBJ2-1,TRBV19,CASSLSGLAGFEQFF
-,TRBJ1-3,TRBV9,CASTKGQGNTIYF
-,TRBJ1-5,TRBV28,CASSPWTGASNQPQHF
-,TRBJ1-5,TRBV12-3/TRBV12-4,CASSFGGGASNQPQHF
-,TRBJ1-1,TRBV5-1,CASSLLDRLNTEAFF
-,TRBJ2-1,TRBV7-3,CASSSTGVGSQAQFF
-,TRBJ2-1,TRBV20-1,CSARDPSNEQFF
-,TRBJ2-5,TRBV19,CASSLRDRSQETQYF
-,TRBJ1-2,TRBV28,CASLDVGGYTF